This T cell receptor (beta chain) was observed in a study of Graves' ophthalmopathy and Graves' hyperthyroidism. On the study more broadly: Before any treatment was given, at initial diagnosis, peripheral blood was collected.

The study enrolled ophthalmopathy donors with moderate-to-severe activity, CAS ≥3, NOSPECS ≥4 and duration under 3 months. This CDR3 contains 16 residues. Trimming stripped 0 bases from V and 1 base from J, with 10 bases between. CDR1 DFQATT and CDR2 SNEGSKA come from the germline V gene (reference sequence). As the template, RNA transcripts were used to amplify TCR beta CDR3 regions. After a first-round RT-PCR with HTBI primers, a second-round multiplex PCR was run. TCRdb analysed the multiplex PCR reads with MiXCR anew, one entry per CDR3 protein. This sample yields about 220,000 distinct CDR3 sequences, of which 20% to 25% are seen a single time; more than 35% belongs to the top ten.

This TCR was sampled from a woman aged 50 to 60 with Graves' ophthalmopathy. The genes are TRBV20-1 and TRBJ1-6; a possible D gene is TRBD1 (5 bases). What was sequenced was peripheral blood. The CDR3 region is CSARDPGKSYNSPLHF. CDR3 in DNA: TGCAGTGCTAGAGATCCAGGGAAATCCTATAATTCACCCCTCCACTTT.